Below, 3 T cell receptor beta chains from the same sample are listed, as sequenced in a study of T cells in Graves' hyperthyroidism and ophthalmopathy. Amplification of TCR beta CDR3 regions used RNA as the template. The primer set for the first-round RT-PCR of the TCR CDR3 was HTBI. TCRdb redid the calling of the multiplex PCR reads with MiXCR, one entry per CDR3 protein. The repertoire has over 350,000 distinct CDR3 sequences, about 14% of them found once; the top ten carry approximately 13%. The sequencing input was blood. These receptors were obtained from a man aged 18 to 29 with Graves' ophthalmopathy.

This clonotype was seen at least ten times. V usage is TRBV28 and J usage is TRBJ1-1, with 7 bases aligning to TRBD1. Germline-derived CDR1 and CDR2 are MDHEN and SYDVKM. The CDR3 spans 14 residues. The V and J ends lost 5 bases and 1 base, in that order; junction bases with no gene match: 4. CDR3 loop: CASSTGTANTEAFF. CDR3 DNA: TGTGCCAGCAGTACCGGGACAGCGAACACTGAAGCTTTCTTT.

This clonotype was seen repeatedly, ten times or more. The V and J genes are TRBV14 and TRBJ2-5; 10 bases map to TRBD2. Germline CDR1 SGHDN, CDR2 FVKESK. This CDR3 has 15 amino acids. V shed 3 bases, J shed 5 bases, and the junction held 6 bases outside the gene matches. The DNA for the CDR3 is TGTGCCAGCAGCCATGTCCTAGCGGGGGAGGAGACCCAGTACTTC. Translated, it gives CASSHVLAGEETQYF.

The chain employs TRBV6-4 and TRBJ2-3; TRBD1 aligns across 8 bases. The CDR3 length is 15 residues. From germline, CDR1 is MRHNA and CDR2 SNTAGT. With V trimmed by 7 bases and J by 4 bases, 10 bases remained unmatched. Here the CDR3 DNA reads TGTGCCAGCACCGAACAGGGGGGTCCCGCAGATACGCAGTATTTT. Translation: CASTEQGGPADTQYF.